This T cell receptor beta chain was sequenced during a study of blood T cell repertoires in COVID-19. Here immunoSEQ multiplex PCR was the method, and the copy in TCRdb shows in-frame clones only, minus some. The sample records under 100,000 clones, 65% to 85% being singletons. From germline, CDR1 is SEHNR and CDR2 FQNEAQ (reference sequence). The CDR3 is 14 amino acids. V was pared by 5 bases and J by 5 bases, with 12 bases between. This sequence joins TRBV7-9 and TRBJ2-2, with D maybe TRBD2 (5 bases). The sequenced material came from peripheral blood. This sequence was found in a man older than 75 with active or convalescent COVID-19. The CDR3 region is CASSGRTGTGELFF. In DNA, the CDR3 is TGTGCCAGCAGCGGCCGGACGGGGACCGGGGAGCTGTTTTTT.